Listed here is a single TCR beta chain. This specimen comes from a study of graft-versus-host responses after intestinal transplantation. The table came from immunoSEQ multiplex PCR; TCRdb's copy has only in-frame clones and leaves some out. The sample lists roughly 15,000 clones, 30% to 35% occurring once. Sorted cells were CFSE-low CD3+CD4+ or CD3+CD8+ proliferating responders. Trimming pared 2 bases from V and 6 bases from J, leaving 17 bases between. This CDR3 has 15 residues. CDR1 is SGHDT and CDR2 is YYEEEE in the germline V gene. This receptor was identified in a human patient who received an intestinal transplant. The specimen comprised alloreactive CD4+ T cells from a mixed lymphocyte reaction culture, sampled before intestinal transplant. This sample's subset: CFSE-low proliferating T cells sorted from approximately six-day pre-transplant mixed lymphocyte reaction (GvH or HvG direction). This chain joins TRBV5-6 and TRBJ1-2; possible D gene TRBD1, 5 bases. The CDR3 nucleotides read TGTGCCAGCAGCTTCTCACCCGGGACGGTCGATGGCTACACCTTC. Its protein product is CASSFSPGTVDGYTF.